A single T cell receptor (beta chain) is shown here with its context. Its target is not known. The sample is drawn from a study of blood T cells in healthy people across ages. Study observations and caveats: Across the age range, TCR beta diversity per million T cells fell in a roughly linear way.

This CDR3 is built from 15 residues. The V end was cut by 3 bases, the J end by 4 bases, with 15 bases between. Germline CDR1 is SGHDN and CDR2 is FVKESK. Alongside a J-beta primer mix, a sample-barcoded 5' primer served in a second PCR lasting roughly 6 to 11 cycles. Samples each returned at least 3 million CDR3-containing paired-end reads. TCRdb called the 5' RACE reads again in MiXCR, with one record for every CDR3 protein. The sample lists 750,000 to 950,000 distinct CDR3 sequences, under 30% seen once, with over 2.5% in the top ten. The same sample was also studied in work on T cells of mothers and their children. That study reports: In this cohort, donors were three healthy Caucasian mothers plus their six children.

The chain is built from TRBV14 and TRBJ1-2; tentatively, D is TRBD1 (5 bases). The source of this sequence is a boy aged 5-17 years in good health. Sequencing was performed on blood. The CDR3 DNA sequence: TGTGCCAGCAGCCAGATCACAGGTGTGGGCTATGGCTACACCTTC. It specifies CASSQITGVGYGYTF.